These 7 T cell receptor beta chains share one sample of origin, sequenced in a study of T cell responses to AZD1222 COVID-19 vaccine (dated by TCRdb to the early 2020s). This specimen's time point label, interpreted: baseline before first vaccination. Library preparation employed the immunoSEQ multiplex PCR assay. TCRdb stores this immuneACCESS table with in-frame sequences only. Part of the clones is absent; in the studies checked, under half of the shortfall reflects unresolved V genes, and no reason is known for the rest. The sample records 150,000 to 200,000 clones, approximately 92% of which are singletons. The ten largest clones capture about 9.4% of the sample. The sample consisted of peripheral blood, taken on day 0 of AZD1222 vaccination. These receptor sequences come from an adult in good health.

The genes are TRBV6-5 and TRBJ1-1; D is perhaps TRBD1 (5 bases). Trimming took 6 bases from V and 1 from J, leaving 9 bases between them. The CDR3 is made up of 13 amino acids. From germline, CDR1 is MNHEY and CDR2 SVGAGI. The CDR3 sequence is CASSQTGNTEAFF. For the CDR3, the DNA is TGTGCCAGCAGCCAAACAGGGAACACTGAAGCTTTCTTT.

The rearrangement uses TRBV4-1 and TRBJ1-3; TRBD1 is a possible D gene (5 bases). V lost 0 bases, J lost 5 bases, and 11 bases lay in between. The CDR3 consists of 15 residues. Germline lookup yields CDR1 MGHRA and CDR2 YSYEKL. CDR3 DNA sequence: TGCGCCAGCAGCCAAGATCACGGGACCCGAAACACCATATATTTT. The encoded protein is CASSQDHGTRNTIYF.

The chain links TRBV15 to TRBJ1-5; 7 bases map to TRBD1. Germline trimming cut 0 bases from V and 9 bases from J; bases unmatched to any gene: 17. This CDR3 has 18 amino acids. Per germline, CDR1 LNHNV and CDR2 YYDKDF (reference sequence). This CDR3 reads CATSREFPGQFPGWPQHF. The CDR3 DNA is TGTGCCACCAGCAGAGAATTCCCGGGACAGTTCCCTGGGTGGCCCCAGCATTTT.

The chain has TRBV10-2 and TRBJ1-1; no clear D. V shed 6 bases and J shed 6 bases, with 17 bases lying between them. Germline loops: CDR1 WSHSY, CDR2 SAAADI. CDR3 length equals 14 residues. CDR3 protein: CASRRGVGIAEAFF. CDR3 nucleotides: TGCGCCAGCAGACGTGGTGTCGGTATCGCTGAAGCTTTCTTT.

This clone was recorded once. This chain uses TRBV28 with TRBJ1-5, with 7 bases matching TRBD1. J lost 6 bases, V lost 5 bases, and 10 bases had no gene match. The germline gives CDR1 MDHEN, CDR2 SYDVKM. The CDR3 is 15 residues long. CDR3 loop: CASSTHDRVSQPQHF. The CDR3 region has the DNA TGTGCCAGCAGTACGCATGACAGGGTGAGTCAGCCCCAGCATTTT.

This chain connects TRBV11-2 to TRBJ2-7; D call uncertain. Germline V gene data show CDR1 as SGHAT and CDR2 as FQNNGV. The CDR3 has 14 amino acids. V was shortened by 1 base and J by 2 bases, with 9 bases between the two germline ends. CDR3: CASSLGVVTYEQYF. The DNA for the CDR3 is TGTGCCAGCAGCTTAGGCGTGGTAACCTACGAGCAGTACTTC.

V and J are TRBV30 and TRBJ1-1; D is unresolved. The CDR3 covers 12 residues. Trimming took off 7 bases at V and 6 bases at J, with 15 bases between the two ends. CDR1 is GTSNPN and CDR2 is SVGIG in the germline V gene (reference sequence). Written as DNA, the CDR3 is TGTGCCTCGACCCGACGGGTCGCTGAAGCTTTCTTT. Protein: CASTRRVAEAFF.